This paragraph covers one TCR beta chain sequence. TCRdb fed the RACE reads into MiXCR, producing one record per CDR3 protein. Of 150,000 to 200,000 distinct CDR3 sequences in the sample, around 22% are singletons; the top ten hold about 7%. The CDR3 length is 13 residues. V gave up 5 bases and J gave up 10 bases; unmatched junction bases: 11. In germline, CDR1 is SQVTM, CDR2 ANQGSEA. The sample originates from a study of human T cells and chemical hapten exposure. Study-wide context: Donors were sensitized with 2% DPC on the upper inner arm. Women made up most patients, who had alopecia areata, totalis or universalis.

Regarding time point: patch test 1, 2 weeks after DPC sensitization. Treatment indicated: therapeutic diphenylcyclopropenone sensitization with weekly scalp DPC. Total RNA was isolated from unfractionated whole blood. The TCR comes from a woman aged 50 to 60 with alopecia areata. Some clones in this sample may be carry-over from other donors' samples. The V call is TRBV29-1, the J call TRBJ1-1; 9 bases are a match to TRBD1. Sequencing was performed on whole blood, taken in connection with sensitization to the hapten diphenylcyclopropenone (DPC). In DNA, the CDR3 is TGCAGCGTTCTCGAGACAGGGGGGCGTAGAGCTTTCTTT. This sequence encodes CSVLETGGRRAFF. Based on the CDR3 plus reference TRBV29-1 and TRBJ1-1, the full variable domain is SAVISQKPSRDICQRGTSLTIQCQVDSQVTMMFWYRQQPGQSLTLIATANQGSEATYESGFVIDKFPISRPNLTFSTLTVSNMSPEDSSIYLCSVLETGGRRAFFGQGTRLTVV.